Reported below is one TCR beta chain. This sample was taken from a study of beta chain features in type 1 diabetes. Per the germline V gene, CDR1 is ENHRY and CDR2 is SYGVKD. V was trimmed by 5 bases and J by 5 bases, leaving 15 bases between them. The length of the CDR3 is 14 residues. Expressed TCRB transcripts got sequenced, as all isolated RNA was reverse transcribed. Only in-frame clones appear in the TCRdb table, and some are missing; sequencing was by immunoSEQ multiplex PCR. The profile covers some 270,000 clones, with roughly 13% appearing a single time and around 0.025% taken by the ten largest.

V gene TRBV10-3 combines with J gene TRBJ2-5, with a possible D match to TRBD2 (5 bases). Sequencing was carried out using naive CD4+ T cells from blood. This receptor was identified in a woman aged 40 to 50 in good health. The CDR3 protein is CAISWKEAAETQYF. Here the CDR3 DNA reads TGTGCCATCAGTTGGAAGGAGGCTGCCGAGACCCAGTACTTC.